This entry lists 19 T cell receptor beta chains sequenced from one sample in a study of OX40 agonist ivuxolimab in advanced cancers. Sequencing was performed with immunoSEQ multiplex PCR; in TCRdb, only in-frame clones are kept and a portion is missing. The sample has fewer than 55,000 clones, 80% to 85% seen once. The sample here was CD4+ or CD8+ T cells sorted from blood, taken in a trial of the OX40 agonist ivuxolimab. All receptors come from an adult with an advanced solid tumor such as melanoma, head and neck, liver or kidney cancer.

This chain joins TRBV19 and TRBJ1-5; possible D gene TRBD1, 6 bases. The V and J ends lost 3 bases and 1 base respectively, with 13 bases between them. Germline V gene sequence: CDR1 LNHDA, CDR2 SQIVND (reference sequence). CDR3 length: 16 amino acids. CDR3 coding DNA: TGTGCCAGTAGTATCCCAGGGGTAGGAAGCAATCAGCCCCAGCATTTT. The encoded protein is CASSIPGVGSNQPQHF.

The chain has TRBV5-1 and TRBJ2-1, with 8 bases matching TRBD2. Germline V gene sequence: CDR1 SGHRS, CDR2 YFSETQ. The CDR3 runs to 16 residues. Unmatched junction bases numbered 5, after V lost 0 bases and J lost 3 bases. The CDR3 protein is CASSLVTSGIYNEQFF. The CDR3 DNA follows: TGCGCCAGCAGCTTGGTAACTAGCGGAATCTACAATGAGCAGTTCTTC.

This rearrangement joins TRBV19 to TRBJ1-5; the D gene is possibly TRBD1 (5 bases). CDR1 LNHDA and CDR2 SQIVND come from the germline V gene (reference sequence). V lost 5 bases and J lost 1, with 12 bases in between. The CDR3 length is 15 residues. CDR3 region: CASSGSGLSNQPQHF. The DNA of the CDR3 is TGTGCCAGTAGTGGCTCAGGGTTAAGCAATCAGCCCCAGCATTTT. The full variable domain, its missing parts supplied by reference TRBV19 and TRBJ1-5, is DGGITQSPKYLFRKEGQNVTLSCEQNLNHDAMYWYRQDPGQGLRLIYYSQIVNDFQKGDIAEGYSVSREKKESFPLTVTSAQKNPTAFYLCASSGSGLSNQPQHFGDGTRLSIL.

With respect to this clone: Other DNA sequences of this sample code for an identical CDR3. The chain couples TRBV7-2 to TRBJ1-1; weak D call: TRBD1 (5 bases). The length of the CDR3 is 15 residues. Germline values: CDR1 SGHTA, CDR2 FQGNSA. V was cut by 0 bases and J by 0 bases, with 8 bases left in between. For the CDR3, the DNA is TGTGCCAGCAGCTTAGCGCGGGGGATGAACACTGAAGCTTTCTTT. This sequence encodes CASSLARGMNTEAFF.

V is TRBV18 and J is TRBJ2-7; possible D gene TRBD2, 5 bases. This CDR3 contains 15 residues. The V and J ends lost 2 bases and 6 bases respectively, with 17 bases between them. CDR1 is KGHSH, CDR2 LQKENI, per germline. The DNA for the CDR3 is TGTGCCAGCTCACCAAACAGCCCGGAGGTAAGCGAGCAGTACTTC. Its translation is CASSPNSPEVSEQYF.

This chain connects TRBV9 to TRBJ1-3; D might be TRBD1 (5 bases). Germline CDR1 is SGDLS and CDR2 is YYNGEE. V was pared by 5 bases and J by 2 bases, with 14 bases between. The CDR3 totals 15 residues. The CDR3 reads CASSLYGGTGNTIYF. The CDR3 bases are TGTGCCAGCAGTCTTTACGGGGGGACTGGAAACACCATATATTTT.

The CDR3 region is CASSFTGDSYNEQFF. CDR3 sequence (DNA): TGCGCCAGCAGCTTTACAGGGGATTCCTACAATGAGCAGTTCTTC. The rearrangement joins TRBV5-1 to TRBJ2-1; 7 nucleotides align to TRBD1. Trimming removed 2 bases from V and 1 base from J; junction bases left unmatched: 3. There are 15 residues in the CDR3. The V gene's germline CDR1 is SGHRS and CDR2 YFSETQ. The whole variable domain, filled in from reference TRBV5-1 and TRBJ2-1, reads KAGVTQTPRYLIKTRGQQVTLSCSPISGHRSVSWYQQTPGQGLQFLFEYFSETQRNKGNFPGRFSGRQFSNSRSEMNVSTLELGDSALYLCASSFTGDSYNEQFFGPGTRLTVL.

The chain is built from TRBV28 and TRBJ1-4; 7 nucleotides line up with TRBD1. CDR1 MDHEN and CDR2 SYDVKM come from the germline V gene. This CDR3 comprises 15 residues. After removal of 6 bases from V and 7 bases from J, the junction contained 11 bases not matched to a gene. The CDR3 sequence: CASRPTTGWGEKLFF. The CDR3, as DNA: TGTGCCAGCAGACCGACGACAGGGTGGGGTGAAAAACTGTTTTTT.

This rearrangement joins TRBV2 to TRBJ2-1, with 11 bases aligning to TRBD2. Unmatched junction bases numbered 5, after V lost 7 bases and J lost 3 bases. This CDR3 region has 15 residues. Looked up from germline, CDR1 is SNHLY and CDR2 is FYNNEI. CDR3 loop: CASTPLAGDYNEQFF. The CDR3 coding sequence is TGTGCCAGCACCCCACTAGCGGGAGACTACAATGAGCAGTTCTTC.

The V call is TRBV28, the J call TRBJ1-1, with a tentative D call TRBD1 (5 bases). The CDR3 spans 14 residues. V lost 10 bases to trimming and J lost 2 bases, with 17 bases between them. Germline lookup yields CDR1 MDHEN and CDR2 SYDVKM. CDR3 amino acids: CAIGAGPPNTEAFF. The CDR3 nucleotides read TGTGCCATCGGGGCCGGGCCCCCAAACACTGAAGCTTTCTTT.

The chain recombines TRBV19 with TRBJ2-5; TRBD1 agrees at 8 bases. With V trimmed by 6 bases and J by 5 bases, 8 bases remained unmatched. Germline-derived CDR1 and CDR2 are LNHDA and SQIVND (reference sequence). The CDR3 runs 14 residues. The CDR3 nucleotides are TGTGCCAGTAGCCACGGGACAGGTTGGGAGACCCAGTACTTC. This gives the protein CASSHGTGWETQYF.

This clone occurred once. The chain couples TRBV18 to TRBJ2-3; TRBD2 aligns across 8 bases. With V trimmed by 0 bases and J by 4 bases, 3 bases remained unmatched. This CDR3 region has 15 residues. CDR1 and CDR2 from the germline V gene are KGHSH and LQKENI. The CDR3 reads CASSPPSGGSDTQYF. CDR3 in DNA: TGTGCCAGCTCACCACCCAGCGGGGGCTCAGATACGCAGTATTTT.

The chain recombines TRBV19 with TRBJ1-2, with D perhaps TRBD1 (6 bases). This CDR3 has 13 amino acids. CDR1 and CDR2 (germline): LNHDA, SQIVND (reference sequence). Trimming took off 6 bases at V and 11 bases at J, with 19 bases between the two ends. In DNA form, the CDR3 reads TGTGCCAGTAGCGCGCTGGACAGAGACTCGTACACCTTC. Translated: CASSALDRDSYTF.

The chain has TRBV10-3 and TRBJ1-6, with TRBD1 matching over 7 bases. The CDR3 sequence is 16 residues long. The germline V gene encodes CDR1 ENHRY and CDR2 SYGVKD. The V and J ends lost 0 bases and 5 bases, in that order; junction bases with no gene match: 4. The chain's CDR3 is CAISESGQVNNSPLHF. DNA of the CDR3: TGTGCCATCAGTGAGTCAGGACAGGTTAATAATTCACCCCTCCACTTT.

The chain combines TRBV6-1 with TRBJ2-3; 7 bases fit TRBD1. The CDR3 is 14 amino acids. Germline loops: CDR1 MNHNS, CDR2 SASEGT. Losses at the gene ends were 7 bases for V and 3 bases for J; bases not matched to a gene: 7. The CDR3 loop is CASTKTGWTDTQYF. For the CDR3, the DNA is TGTGCCAGCACCAAGACAGGGTGGACAGATACGCAGTATTTT.

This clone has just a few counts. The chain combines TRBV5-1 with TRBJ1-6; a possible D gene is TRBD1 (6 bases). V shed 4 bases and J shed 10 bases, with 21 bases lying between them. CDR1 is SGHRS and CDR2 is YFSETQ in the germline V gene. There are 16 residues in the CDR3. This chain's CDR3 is CASSPNRQATNSPLHF. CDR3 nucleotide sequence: TGCGCCAGCAGCCCGAATAGACAGGCTACGAACTCACCCCTCCACTTT.

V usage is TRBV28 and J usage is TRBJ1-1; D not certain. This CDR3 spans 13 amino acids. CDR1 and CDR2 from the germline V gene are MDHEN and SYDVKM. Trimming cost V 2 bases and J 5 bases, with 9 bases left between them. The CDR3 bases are TGTGCCAGCAGTTTAGGGGATAGGACTGAAGCTTTCTTT. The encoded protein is CASSLGDRTEAFF.

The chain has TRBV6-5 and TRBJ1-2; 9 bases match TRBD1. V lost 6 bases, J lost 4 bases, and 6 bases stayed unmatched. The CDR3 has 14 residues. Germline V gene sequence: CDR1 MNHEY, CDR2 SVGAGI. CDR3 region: CASRGQGRVYGYTF. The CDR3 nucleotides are TGTGCCAGCAGGGGACAGGGAAGGGTCTATGGCTACACCTTC.

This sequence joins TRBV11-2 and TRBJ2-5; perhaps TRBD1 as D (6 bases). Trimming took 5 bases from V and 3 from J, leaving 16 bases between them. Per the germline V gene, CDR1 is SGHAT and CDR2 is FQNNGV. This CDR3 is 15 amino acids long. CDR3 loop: CASSQNRVPKETQYF. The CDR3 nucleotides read TGTGCCAGCAGCCAAAACAGGGTCCCTAAAGAGACCCAGTACTTC.